The next 29 T cell receptor beta chains were all read from a single sample in a study of blood T cell repertoires in COVID-19. Measured with immunoSEQ multiplex PCR; TCRdb has only the in-frame clones, and not every one. The table includes fewer than 250,000 clones, approximately 85% detected once. Sample: peripheral blood. These TCRs come from a man in his forties with acute or convalescent COVID-19.

This clone was picked up one time. The chain links TRBV19 to TRBJ1-1; D is perhaps TRBD1 (5 bases). This CDR3 contains 13 residues. The germline V gene has CDR1 LNHDA and CDR2 SQIVND (reference sequence). Trimming stripped 1 base from V and 7 bases from J, with 10 bases between. CDR3 in amino acids: CASSIAGTIEAFF. Here the CDR3 DNA reads TGTGCCAGTAGTATAGCCGGGACTATTGAAGCTTTCTTT.

This clone appeared a few times. V and J are TRBV14 and TRBJ1-1, with TRBD1 matching 8 bases. This CDR3 is 13 amino acids long. The V gene end was trimmed by 0 bases and the J gene end by 10 bases; junction bases not matched to a gene: 4. CDR1 SGHDN and CDR2 FVKESK come from the germline V gene. The CDR3 sequence: CASSQDRGLGAFF. For the CDR3, the DNA is TGTGCCAGCAGCCAAGACAGGGGGCTCGGAGCTTTCTTT.

This chain joins TRBV5-1 and TRBJ2-2; the match to TRBD1 covers 7 bases. The germline CDR1 and CDR2 sequences are SGHRS and YFSETQ. This CDR3 has 15 amino acids. V lost 8 bases and J lost 0; bases outside the gene matches: 7. The CDR3 spells CASCQGDANTGELFF. The DNA of the CDR3 is TGCGCCAGTTGTCAGGGGGACGCGAACACCGGGGAGCTGTTTTTT.

This rearrangement joins TRBV6-2 or TRBV6-3 to TRBJ2-5, with TRBD1 matching over 9 bases. V lost 5 bases and J lost 1; bases outside the gene matches: 5. Germline CDR1 MNHEY, CDR2 SVGEGT. CDR3 length: 15 residues. The CDR3 nucleotides read TGTGCCAGCAGTGGGACAGGGTTGACCCAAGAGACCCAGTACTTC. This gives the protein CASSGTGLTQETQYF.

CDR3 region: CAWSVTRGIRGEQYF. The CDR3 DNA reads as TGTGCCTGGAGTGTGACAAGGGGGATTCGTGGGGAGCAGTACTTC. The rearrangement uses TRBV30 and TRBJ2-7; weak D call: TRBD1 (6 bases). The V and J ends lost 0 bases and 7 bases respectively, with 19 bases between them. The CDR3 is 15 residues long. Germline V gene lookup returns CDR1 GTSNPN and CDR2 SVGIG (reference sequence).

This chain connects TRBV19 to TRBJ1-3; the match to TRBD1 covers 9 bases. J gave up 2 bases and V 5 bases, and 10 bases lay outside the gene matches. CDR3 size: 17 residues. The germline gives CDR1 LNHDA, CDR2 SQIVND (reference sequence). In DNA form, the CDR3 reads TGTGCCAGTAGTCCCAAGGGACAGGGTGGCACTGGAAACACCATATATTTT. This codes for CASSPKGQGGTGNTIYF. The variable domain in full, with the rest retrieved from reference TRBV19 and TRBJ1-3, is DGGITQSPKYLFRKEGQNVTLSCEQNLNHDAMYWYRQDPGQGLRLIYYSQIVNDFQKGDIAEGYSVSREKKESFPLTVTSAQKNPTAFYLCASSPKGQGGTGNTIYFGEGSWLTVV.

The genes are TRBV6-5 and TRBJ2-7, with 7 bases identical to TRBD2. The CDR3 contains 16 residues. CDR1 and CDR2 from the germline V gene are MNHEY and SVGAGI. J gave up 1 base and V 1 base, and 7 bases lay outside the gene matches. The CDR3 spells CASSYFRGGGSYEQYF. The CDR3 coding sequence is TGTGCCAGCAGTTACTTCCGTGGGGGGGGTTCCTACGAGCAGTACTTC.

This chain links TRBV11-1 with TRBJ2-7, with TRBD1 identical over 7 bases. Germline V gene sequence: CDR1 SGHAT, CDR2 FQDESV (reference sequence). The trim removed 5 bases at V and 4 bases at J, leaving 5 bases unmatched. This CDR3 comprises 13 residues. The CDR3 DNA reads as TGTGCCAGCAGCCTGGACAGGCTATACGAGCAGTACTTC. Translated, it gives CASSLDRLYEQYF.

V and J are TRBV3-1 (or the pseudogene TRBV3-2) and TRBJ1-1; weak D call: TRBD1 (6 bases). Trimming took off 1 base at V and 1 base at J, with 10 bases between the two ends. Germline CDR1 reads LGHDT; CDR2 reads YNNKEL (reference sequence). The CDR3 consists of 15 residues. CDR3 sequence reads: CASSQAAGENTEAFF. The CDR3 nucleotides read TGTGCCAGCAGCCAAGCGGCAGGGGAGAACACTGAAGCTTTCTTT.

The chain has TRBV10-3 and TRBJ2-1, with D possibly being TRBD2 (6 bases). This CDR3 has 13 residues. V lost 0 bases to trimming and J lost 12 bases, with 12 bases between them. Germline CDR1 is ENHRY and CDR2 is SYGVKD. The CDR3 DNA follows: TGTGCCATCAGTGAGTCGGACTTGGGGGGGCAGTTCTTC. Its translation: CAISESDLGGQFF.

V gene TRBV28 combines with J gene TRBJ1-5; a weak D match, TRBD1 (6 bases). Trimming took 5 bases from V and 2 from J, leaving 13 bases between them. Germline loops: CDR1 MDHEN, CDR2 SYDVKM. There are 15 residues in the CDR3. The CDR3 DNA is TGTGCCAGCAGTCTCCACAGGGATGGCAATCAGCCCCAGCATTTT. Its protein product is CASSLHRDGNQPQHF.

The chain links TRBV5-6 to TRBJ1-1; D call uncertain. The germline V gene has CDR1 SGHDT and CDR2 YYEEEE. CDR3 size: 15 residues. Trimming stripped 0 bases from V and 0 bases from J, with 9 bases between. The CDR3 is CASSLGIALNTEAFF. The CDR3 bases are TGTGCCAGCAGCTTGGGCATAGCCTTGAACACTGAAGCTTTCTTT.

This chain links TRBV6-4 with TRBJ2-2; D possibly corresponds to TRBD1 (5 bases). Per germline, CDR1 MRHNA and CDR2 SNTAGT. With 2 bases removed from V and 4 bases from J, the gap between germline ends came to 8 bases. The CDR3 spans 14 residues. CDR3 sequence: CASSDRGGTGELFF. DNA for the CDR3: TGTGCCAGCAGTGACAGGGGCGGCACCGGGGAGCTGTTTTTT.

This chain joins TRBV5-6 and TRBJ2-7, with TRBD1 matching 9 bases. CDR3 length: 16 amino acids. The germline V gene encodes CDR1 SGHDT and CDR2 YYEEEE. J gave up 0 bases and V 3 bases, and 7 bases lay outside the gene matches. CDR3 amino acids: CASSWVGQGNSYEQYF. The CDR3 bases are TGTGCCAGCAGCTGGGTGGGACAGGGCAACTCCTACGAGCAGTACTTC.

V is TRBV5-4 and J is TRBJ1-6; 8 bases align to TRBD1. The CDR3 contains 15 residues. Looked up from germline, CDR1 is SGHNT and CDR2 is YYREEE (reference sequence). With 0 bases clipped from V and 7 bases from J, the junction kept 3 bases outside the gene matches. CDR3 in amino acids: CASSLARGQNSPLHF. For the CDR3, the DNA is TGTGCCAGCAGCTTGGCCAGGGGGCAAAATTCACCCCTCCACTTT.

V is TRBV15 and J is TRBJ2-3; D is unresolved. V shed 2 bases and J shed 3 bases, with 9 bases lying between them. The CDR3 runs to 14 residues. Per the germline V gene, CDR1 is LNHNV and CDR2 is YYDKDF (reference sequence). The CDR3, as DNA: TGTGCCACCAGCAGATCCGTTATAACAGATACGCAGTATTTT. This encodes CATSRSVITDTQYF. Filled out from reference TRBV15 and TRBJ2-3, the complete variable domain reads DAMVIQNPRYQVTQFGKPVTLSCSQTLNHNVMYWYQQKSSQAPKLLFHYYDKDFNNEADTPDNFQSRRPNTSFCFLDIRSPGLGDTAMYLCATSRSVITDTQYFGPGTRLTVL.

This clone was counted a few times. The rearrangement uses TRBV7-3 and TRBJ2-3; perhaps TRBD1 as D (6 bases). CDR3 length: 14 residues. V was clipped by 1 base and J by 3 bases, with 8 bases between them. Germline V gene lookup returns CDR1 SGHTA and CDR2 FQGTGA. The CDR3 bases are TGTGCCAGCAGCTTAATGGGGGCTACAGATACGCAGTATTTT. It yields the protein CASSLMGATDTQYF. Using reference TRBV7-3 and TRBJ2-3 for the parts outside the CDR3, the full variable domain is GAGVSQTPSNKVTEKGKYVELRCDPISGHTALYWYRQSLGQGPEFLIYFQGTGAADDSGLPNDRFFAVRPEGSVSTLKIQRTERGDSAVYLCASSLMGATDTQYFGPGTRLTVL.

The rearrangement links TRBV2 to TRBJ1-2, with TRBD1 identical over 10 bases. The CDR3 sequence is 14 residues long. Germline assignment: CDR1 SNHLY and CDR2 FYNNEI. Trimming took 5 bases from V and 7 from J; bases not matched to a gene: 7. Written as DNA, the CDR3 is TGTGCCAGCAGTTCCGGGACAGGGGCCGGTGGCTACACCTTC. Translation: CASSSGTGAGGYTF. The full variable domain, rest sourced from reference TRBV2 and TRBJ1-2, is EPEVTQTPSHQVTQMGQEVILRCVPISNHLYFYWYRQILGQKVEFLVSFYNNEISEKSEIFDDQFSVERPDGSNFTLKIRSTKLEDSAMYFCASSSGTGAGGYTFGSGTRLTVV.

This clone showed up just a few times. The genes are TRBV7-9 and TRBJ1-6, with TRBD1 matching over 9 bases. The CDR3 has 17 amino acids. Unmatched junction bases numbered 2, after V lost 1 base and J lost 1 base. Germline V CDR1 and CDR2: SEHNR, FQNEAQ (reference sequence). This CDR3 reads CASSLGGQGSYNSPLHF. The DNA for the CDR3 is TGTGCCAGCAGCTTAGGGGGACAGGGATCCTATAATTCACCCCTCCACTTT.

This clone was counted between two and nine times. The CDR3 nucleotides read TGTGCCAGCAGCCAAGACGTAAATTCACCCCTCCACTTT. As protein: CASSQDVNSPLHF. V and J are TRBV3-1 (or the pseudogene TRBV3-2) and TRBJ1-6; D gene ambiguous. The germline V and J ends were trimmed by 0 bases and 7 bases, with 4 bases remaining between them. CDR1 is LGHDT, CDR2 YNNKEL, per germline (reference sequence). This CDR3 contains 13 residues.

This chain uses TRBV27 with TRBJ1-2; TRBD1 aligns across 7 bases. CDR3 length: 13 residues. Looked up from germline, CDR1 is MNHEY and CDR2 is SMNVEV (reference sequence). J gave up 2 bases and V 5 bases, and 2 bases lay outside the gene matches. The chain's CDR3 is CASSPGGNYGYTF. The CDR3, as DNA: TGTGCCAGCAGTCCAGGGGGGAACTATGGCTACACCTTC.

The rearrangement links TRBV11-3 to TRBJ2-1; D might be TRBD1 (5 bases). Germline CDR1 and CDR2: SGHNT and YENEEA. Trimming stripped 2 bases from V and 4 bases from J, with 12 bases between. CDR3 length: 15 residues. CDR3 protein: CASSLQSGRYNEQFF. As DNA, the CDR3 is TGTGCCAGCAGCTTACAGTCAGGGCGTTACAATGAGCAGTTCTTC.

The chain is built from TRBV5-4 and TRBJ1-6, with 9 bases that match TRBD1. The CDR3 is 16 amino acids. Germline V gives CDR1 SGHNT, CDR2 YYREEE (reference sequence). V lost 4 bases to trimming and J lost 6 bases; unmatched junction nucleotides: 8. CDR3 amino acids: CASSARDREINSPLHF. DNA for the CDR3: TGTGCCAGCAGCGCCCGGGACAGGGAGATTAATTCACCCCTCCACTTT.

This rearrangement joins TRBV6-4 to TRBJ2-3; 12 positions agree with TRBD2. Looked up from germline, CDR1 is MRHNA and CDR2 is SNTAGT. The V gene end was trimmed by 0 bases and the J gene end by 5 bases; junction bases not matched to a gene: 0. This CDR3 region has 15 residues. The CDR3 loop is CASSDSTSGGDTQYF. CDR3 nucleotide sequence: TGTGCCAGCAGTGACTCGACTAGCGGGGGAGATACGCAGTATTTT.

This clone has only one observation. In DNA, the CDR3 is TGCGCCAGCAGCTTGCCAGCGGGGGTTTTCAATGAGCAGTTCTTC. Amino acids: CASSLPAGVFNEQFF. The V call is TRBV5-1, the J call TRBJ2-1; 8 bases match TRBD2. The V and J ends lost 1 base and 6 bases, in that order; junction bases with no gene match: 6. Germline CDR1 is SGHRS and CDR2 is YFSETQ. This CDR3 is built from 15 residues. Looking up the rest from reference TRBV5-1 and TRBJ2-1 gives the full variable domain: KAGVTQTPRYLIKTRGQQVTLSCSPISGHRSVSWYQQTPGQGLQFLFEYFSETQRNKGNFPGRFSGRQFSNSRSEMNVSTLELGDSALYLCASSLPAGVFNEQFFGPGTRLTVL.

The chain carries TRBV4-3 and TRBJ1-2; a weak D match, TRBD1 (5 bases). CDR1 is LGHNA, CDR2 YSLEER, per germline. V lost 0 bases to trimming and J lost 4 bases, with 12 bases between them. The CDR3 sequence is 15 residues long. The CDR3 DNA follows: TGCGCCAGCAGCCAAGAAGCGTCAGGGCCCTATGGCTACACCTTC. Translation: CASSQEASGPYGYTF.

The V and J genes are TRBV19 and TRBJ1-1; 7 bases line up with TRBD1. Germline V gene data show CDR1 as LNHDA and CDR2 as SQIVND (reference sequence). V lost 9 bases, J lost 0 bases, and 16 bases stayed unmatched. The CDR3 loop spans 17 amino acids. DNA for the CDR3: TGTGCCAGCCGGACAGGAGCTCCAATTCGGATGAACACTGAAGCTTTCTTT. This codes for CASRTGAPIRMNTEAFF.

The chain recombines TRBV30 with TRBJ2-7; a possible D gene is TRBD1 (6 bases). This CDR3 spans 14 amino acids. Germline V lookup: CDR1 GTSNPN, CDR2 SVGIG (reference sequence). The V end was cut by 0 bases, the J end by 5 bases, with 14 bases between. CDR3 region: CAWSVGQGIHEQYF. CDR3 sequence (DNA): TGTGCCTGGAGTGTAGGGCAGGGGATCCACGAGCAGTACTTC. The whole variable domain, filled in from reference TRBV30 and TRBJ2-7, reads SQTIHQWPATLVQPVGSPLSLECTVEGTSNPNLYWYRQAAGRGLQLLFYSVGIGQISSEVPQNLSASRPQDRQFILSSKKLLLSDSGFYLCAWSVGQGIHEQYFGPGTRLTVT.

The CDR3 DNA reads TGTGCCAGCAGCTTATGGGACAGGGACGCCAATGAGCAGTTCTTC. Translating it yields CASSLWDRDANEQFF. The rearrangement links TRBV7-9 to TRBJ2-1; 9 bases map to TRBD1. Per germline, CDR1 SEHNR and CDR2 FQNEAQ (reference sequence). After removal of 2 bases from V and 6 bases from J, the junction contained 5 bases not matched to a gene. This CDR3 has 15 residues.